This TCR beta chain appears in the sequencing data of a study of blood T cell repertoires in COVID-19. Study information: COVID-19 samples collected from the United States, Italy and Spain covered acute and convalescent phases. T cells, B-cell-depleted T cells, or PBMCs provided the cDNA or gDNA that served as material.

CDR3 length: 15 residues. Between the trimmed V and J ends, which lost 3 bases and 1 base, there was a span of 7 bases. Germline CDR1 is LNHDA and CDR2 is SQIVND (reference sequence). In the original processing: Using reference gene primer amplification, nucleated cell counts were estimated. The method was immunoSEQ multiplex PCR; TCRdb's version includes in-frame clones alone and lacks a portion of them. From that table come the V and J calls and clone size; the DNA was used to work out D and trimming. The sample holds roughly 260,000 clones; roughly 86% are singletons and the top ten take 2.3%. The V gene is TRBV19, the J gene TRBJ2-6; no definite D call. The sample consisted of peripheral blood. The sequence came from a woman aged 45-60 years with acute or convalescent COVID-19. The CDR3 DNA reads as TGTGCCAGTAGTATGAGTTTTTCTGGGGCCAACGTCCTGACTTTC. It yields the protein CASSMSFSGANVLTF.